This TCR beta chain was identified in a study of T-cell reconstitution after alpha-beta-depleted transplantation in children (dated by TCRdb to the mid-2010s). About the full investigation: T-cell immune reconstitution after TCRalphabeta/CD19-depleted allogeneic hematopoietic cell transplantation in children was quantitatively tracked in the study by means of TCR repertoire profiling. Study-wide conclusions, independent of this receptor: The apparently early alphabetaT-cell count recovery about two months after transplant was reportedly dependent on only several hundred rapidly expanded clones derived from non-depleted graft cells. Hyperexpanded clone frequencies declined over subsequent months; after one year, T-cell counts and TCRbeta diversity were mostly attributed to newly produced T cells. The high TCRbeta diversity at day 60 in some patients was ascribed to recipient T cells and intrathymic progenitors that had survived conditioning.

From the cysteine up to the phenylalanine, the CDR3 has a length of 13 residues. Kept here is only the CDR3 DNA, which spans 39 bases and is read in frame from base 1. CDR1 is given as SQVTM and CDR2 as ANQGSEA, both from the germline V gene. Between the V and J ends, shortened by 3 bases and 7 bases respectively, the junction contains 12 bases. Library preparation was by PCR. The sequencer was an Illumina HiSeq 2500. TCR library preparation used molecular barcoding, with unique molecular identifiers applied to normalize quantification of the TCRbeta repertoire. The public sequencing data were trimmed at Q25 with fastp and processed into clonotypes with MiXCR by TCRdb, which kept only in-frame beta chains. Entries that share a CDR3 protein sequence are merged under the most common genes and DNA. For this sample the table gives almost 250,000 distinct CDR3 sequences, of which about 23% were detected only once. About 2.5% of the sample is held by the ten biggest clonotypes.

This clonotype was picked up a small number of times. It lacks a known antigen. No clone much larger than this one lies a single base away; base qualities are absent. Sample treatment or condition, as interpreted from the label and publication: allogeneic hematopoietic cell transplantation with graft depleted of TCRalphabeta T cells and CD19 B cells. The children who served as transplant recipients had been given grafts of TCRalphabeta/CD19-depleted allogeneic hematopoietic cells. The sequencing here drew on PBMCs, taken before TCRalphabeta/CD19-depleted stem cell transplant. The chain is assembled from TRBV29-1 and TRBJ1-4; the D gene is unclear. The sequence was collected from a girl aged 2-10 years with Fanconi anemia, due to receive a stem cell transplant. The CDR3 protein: CSVEPGVGEKLFF. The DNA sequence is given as TGCAGCGTTGAGCCGGGAGTGGGTGAAAAACTGTTTTTT.